These 21 T cell receptor beta chains came from one sample sequenced in a study of cytomegalovirus exposure and HLA in healthy donors. Primers: 60 Vbeta forward and 13 Jbeta reverse. Sequencing used immunoSEQ multiplex PCR; TCRdb keeps in-frame clones, though not all of them. The sample has roughly 80,000 clones. Sequencing was carried out using PBMCs. These TCRs come from a girl aged 5-17 years in good health and CMV-seropositive.

The V gene is TRBV6-6, the J gene TRBJ2-7; TRBD1 agrees at 7 bases. The germline CDR1 and CDR2 sequences are MNHNY and SVGAGI (reference sequence). J lost 4 bases, V lost 0 bases, and 9 bases had no gene match. The length of the CDR3 is 16 residues. The CDR3 DNA is TGTGCCAGCAGTTACTCCGTTATCGACAGGGAGTACGAGCAGTACTTC. This translates into CASSYSVIDREYEQYF.

V gene TRBV5-4 combines with J gene TRBJ2-3; 8 bases are shared with TRBD1. The CDR3 runs 15 residues. With V trimmed by 4 bases and J by 1 base, 5 bases remained unmatched. Germline CDR1 SGHNT, CDR2 YYREEE (reference sequence). The CDR3 reads CASSLGQGGTDTQYF. The CDR3 region has the DNA TGTGCCAGCAGCCTCGGACAGGGAGGCACAGATACGCAGTATTTT.

The V call is TRBV5-6, the J call TRBJ1-6; possibly TRBD1 for D (5 bases). CDR1 SGHDT and CDR2 YYEEEE come from the germline V gene. This CDR3 region has 17 residues. V lost 3 bases and J lost 2, with 15 bases in between. CDR3 sequence (DNA): TGTGCCAGCAGCTCAAACCCAGGGAACCCCTATAATTCACCCCTCCACTTT. Translating it yields CASSSNPGNPYNSPLHF.

CDR3 amino acids: CASSLGTEANYGYTF. The CDR3 DNA reads as TGTGCCAGCAGCTTAGGGACAGAAGCTAACTATGGCTACACCTTC. The chain couples TRBV7-2 to TRBJ1-2, with D perhaps matching TRBD1 (6 bases). V lost 1 base to trimming and J lost 0 bases, with 9 bases between them. Germline V lookup: CDR1 SGHTA, CDR2 FQGNSA. This CDR3 has 15 residues. Full variable domain (remainder filled in from reference TRBV7-2 and TRBJ1-2): GAGVSQSPSNKVTEKGKDVELRCDPISGHTALYWYRQSLGQGLEFLIYFQGNSAPDKSGLPSDRFSAERTGGSVSTLTIQRTQQEDSAVYLCASSLGTEANYGYTFGSGTRLTVV.

V and J are TRBV6-1 and TRBJ2-1; the D gene is possibly TRBD1 (6 bases). Between the trimmed V and J ends, which lost 4 bases and 5 bases, there was a span of 21 bases. CDR3 length equals 17 residues. The germline gives CDR1 MNHNS, CDR2 SASEGT. CDR3 sequence reads: CASSADGWGLLNNEQFF. The CDR3 nucleotides are TGTGCCAGCAGTGCCGACGGCTGGGGGCTCTTAAACAATGAGCAGTTCTTC.

The V call is TRBV9, the J call TRBJ2-1; D is uncertain. V dropped 0 bases and J dropped 10 bases, with 8 bases sitting between them. The CDR3 has 12 residues. The germline CDR1 and CDR2 sequences are SGDLS and YYNGEE. The CDR3 loop is CASSVGWQEQFF. The CDR3 nucleotides read TGTGCCAGCAGCGTAGGGTGGCAGGAGCAGTTCTTC.

The J gene is TRBJ2-1, the V gene TRBV7-9; 12 bases align to TRBD2. The CDR3 runs to 15 residues. From germline, CDR1 is SEHNR and CDR2 FQNEAQ (reference sequence). V shed 3 bases and J 5 bases; nucleotides not matched to a gene: 2. DNA of the CDR3: TGTGCCAGCAGCTTTACTAGCGGGGGGAACAATGAGCAGTTCTTC. Protein sequence: CASSFTSGGNNEQFF. The whole variable domain, remainder taken from reference TRBV7-9 and TRBJ2-1, is DTGVSQNPRHKITKRGQNVTFRCDPISEHNRLYWYRQTLGQGPEFLTYFQNEAQLEKSRLLSDRFSAERPKGSFSTLEIQRTEQGDSAMYLCASSFTSGGNNEQFFGPGTRLTVL.

The genes are TRBV15 and TRBJ1-1; D gene ambiguous. The CDR3 is 16 residues long. The V end lost 1 base, the J end lost 0 bases, and 12 bases lay between the germline ends. Germline V lookup: CDR1 LNHNV, CDR2 YYDKDF (reference sequence). As DNA, the CDR3 is TGTGCCACCAGCAGAGGGCTAGGCACTTTGAACACTGAAGCTTTCTTT. Its protein is CATSRGLGTLNTEAFF.

In regard to this clone: In the same sample, other DNA sequences code for this CDR3. The rearrangement links TRBV27 to TRBJ1-6; D is undetermined. Deletions cut 5 bases from V and 7 bases from J, with 6 bases between. The CDR3 totals 12 residues. CDR1 MNHEY and CDR2 SMNVEV come from the germline V gene (reference sequence). CDR3 residues: CASSNRNSPLHF. For the CDR3, the DNA is TGTGCCAGCAGTAACCGGAATTCACCCCTCCACTTT.

The chain recombines TRBV19 with TRBJ2-2, with TRBD2 matching 10 bases. There are 17 residues in the CDR3. Germline lookup yields CDR1 LNHDA and CDR2 SQIVND (reference sequence). V gave up 2 bases and J gave up 6 bases; unmatched junction bases: 9. CDR3 protein: CASSILGLAVTAGELFF. DNA of the CDR3: TGTGCCAGTAGTATACTCGGACTAGCGGTTACCGCCGGGGAGCTGTTTTTT.

The V gene is TRBV7-9, the J gene TRBJ1-5; D not resolved. The V gene's germline CDR1 is SEHNR and CDR2 FQNEAQ (reference sequence). The CDR3 extends over 14 amino acids. V shed 7 bases and J shed 5 bases, with 15 bases lying between them. The CDR3 protein is CASTPPGLDQPQHF. The CDR3 nucleotides read TGTGCCAGCACCCCTCCAGGACTGGATCAGCCCCAGCATTTT.

This chain links TRBV4-2 with TRBJ1-5; a possible D gene is TRBD1 (6 bases). Germline CDR1 LGHNA, CDR2 YNFKEQ. This CDR3 has 16 residues. The V end lost 0 bases, the J end lost 3 bases, and 12 bases lay between the germline ends. CDR3 residues: CASSQDPAGDNQPQHF. CDR3 coding DNA: TGTGCCAGCAGCCAAGATCCGGCAGGGGACAATCAGCCCCAGCATTTT.

As regards this clone: The same CDR3 arises from other DNA sequences in this sample as well. Written as DNA, the CDR3 is TGTGCCATCAGTCCCGGAGGAAATCAGCCCCAGCATTTT. Protein product: CAISPGGNQPQHF. The chain links TRBV10-3 to TRBJ1-5; no clear D gene. This CDR3 spans 13 amino acids. V lost 5 bases and J lost 4, with 9 bases in between. CDR1 and CDR2 from the germline V gene are ENHRY and SYGVKD.

This rearrangement joins TRBV6-5 to TRBJ2-1; 9 positions agree with TRBD1. The trim removed 5 bases at V and 8 bases at J, leaving 7 bases unmatched. This CDR3 contains 14 residues. CDR1 is MNHEY, CDR2 SVGAGI, per germline. CDR3 nucleotides: TGTGCCAGCAGTGACCGGGACAGGGTCCATGAGCAGTTCTTC. Its translation: CASSDRDRVHEQFF.

The rearrangement uses TRBV9 and TRBJ2-1, with D perhaps matching TRBD1 (5 bases). CDR3 length: 15 residues. V was shortened by 4 bases and J by 1 base, with 12 bases between the two germline ends. CDR1 SGDLS and CDR2 YYNGEE come from the germline V gene. The CDR3 protein is CASSRGDSSYNEQFF. Written as DNA, the CDR3 is TGTGCCAGCAGCCGTGGAGACAGTTCCTACAATGAGCAGTTCTTC.

The rearrangement links TRBV4-2 to TRBJ2-3; 7 bases map to TRBD2. This CDR3 is built from 17 residues. Germline CDR1 LGHNA, CDR2 YNFKEQ. Trimming took 1 base from V and 1 from J; bases not matched to a gene: 8. In DNA, the CDR3 is TGTGCCAGCAGCCAAGTGTCCCGGGGGGTCCGCACAGATACGCAGTATTTT. The encoded protein is CASSQVSRGVRTDTQYF.

The CDR3 loop is CASSPSGGEWSYNEQFF. In nucleotides, the CDR3 is TGTGCCAGCAGTCCTAGCGGGGGGGAATGGTCCTACAATGAGCAGTTCTTC. The rearrangement links TRBV13 to TRBJ2-1, with 12 bases identical to TRBD2. This CDR3 comprises 17 residues. Germline V gene data show CDR1 as PRHDT and CDR2 as FYEKMQ (reference sequence). With 6 bases clipped from V and 1 base from J, the junction kept 7 bases outside the gene matches.

J is TRBJ2-3 and V is TRBV5-6; 9 bases align to TRBD2. The J segment lost 3 bases and the V segment lost 0 bases, leaving 11 bases of the junction unmatched. Germline CDR1 SGHDT, CDR2 YYEEEE. The CDR3 totals 18 residues. CDR3 loop: CASSLGFGGGAGTDTQYF. CDR3 coding DNA: TGTGCCAGCAGCTTGGGGTTTGGCGGGGGGGCCGGTACAGATACGCAGTATTTT. The variable domain in full, completed from reference TRBV5-6 and TRBJ2-3, reads DAGVTQSPTHLIKTRGQQVTLRCSPKSGHDTVSWYQQALGQGPQFIFQYYEEEERQRGNFPDRFSGHQFPNYSSELNVNALLLGDSALYLCASSLGFGGGAGTDTQYFGPGTRLTVL.

This chain links TRBV19 with TRBJ2-3, with a tentative D call TRBD2 (6 bases). Between the trimmed V and J ends, which lost 1 base and 2 bases, there was a span of 13 bases. Per the germline V gene, CDR1 is LNHDA and CDR2 is SQIVND (reference sequence). CDR3 length: 16 residues. The CDR3 coding sequence is TGTGCCAGTAGTATAGGTGCAGGGACTCTCACAGATACGCAGTATTTT. This encodes CASSIGAGTLTDTQYF.

The V and J genes are TRBV29-1 and TRBJ2-2; 10 bases are a match to TRBD1. Germline V gene data show CDR1 as SQVTM and CDR2 as ANQGSEA. V trimming: 7 bases; J trimming: 1 base; junction bases outside the gene matches: 3. This CDR3 is 14 amino acids long. The CDR3 loop is CSATGGRNTGELFF. The CDR3 nucleotides read TGCAGCGCGACAGGGGGCCGGAACACCGGGGAGCTGTTTTTT.

The chain links TRBV19 to TRBJ1-1; D may be TRBD1 (6 bases). Trimming pared 4 bases from V and 11 bases from J, leaving 14 bases between. The germline V gene encodes CDR1 LNHDA and CDR2 SQIVND (reference sequence). The CDR3 is 12 residues long. CDR3 in amino acids: CASSTRGREAFF. The CDR3 DNA sequence: TGTGCCAGTAGTACCCGGGGGCGGGAGGCTTTCTTT.